This T cell receptor beta chain is drawn from a study of T cells in Graves' hyperthyroidism and ophthalmopathy. Overall study: Peripheral blood sampling occurred at initial diagnosis, before any treatment. Study results and limitations: Before onset, by a median of about seven months, the model predicted ophthalmopathy. Blood held most thyroid clonotypes expanded above 0.001 frequency.

The CDR3 is made up of 15 amino acids. Germline values: CDR1 DFQATT, CDR2 SNEGSKA (reference sequence). After removal of 3 bases from V and 0 bases from J, the junction contained 5 bases not matched to a gene. Amplification of TCR beta CDR3 regions used RNA as the template. The primer set for the first-round RT-PCR of the TCR CDR3 was HTBI. TCRdb independently ran MiXCR on the multiplex PCR reads; one entry per CDR3 protein. The sample shows 450,000 to 650,000 distinct CDR3 sequences, more than 15% of them seen only once. As for this clonotype: No antigen is known for it.

Together with thyroid ultrasound, orbital computed tomography, serum thyroxine and TRAb, clinical symptoms were used for diagnoses. The chain uses TRBV20-1 and TRBJ2-1; 7 positions match TRBD1. Source material: blood. The sequence was collected from a woman between 18 and 29 years old with Graves' ophthalmopathy. The CDR3 reads CSARDRRGSYNEQFF. CDR3 in DNA: TGCAGTGCTAGGGACAGGAGAGGCTCCTACAATGAGCAGTTCTTC.